This T cell receptor beta chain was sequenced in a study of beta chain features in type 1 diabetes. The whole isolated RNA underwent reverse transcription, so sequencing captured expressed TCRB transcripts. Sequencing was performed with immunoSEQ multiplex PCR; in TCRdb, only in-frame clones are kept and a portion is missing. The sample records fewer than 400,000 clones, 9.3% being singletons. This clone was observed a few times. The antigen is unknown. Study findings and constraints: In every one of the four CD4+ subsets, TCRB CDR3s were moderately but significantly shorter in Type 1 diabetes patients.

Sequencing was carried out using central memory CD4+ T cells from blood. The sequence was collected from a young man with type 1 diabetes.

In DNA, the CDR3 is TGTGCCAGCAGTTTGGGAACTGCCTCGCGGGAGACGCAGTATTTT. It encodes CASSLGTASRETQYF. The chain couples TRBV28 to TRBJ2-3; 7 bases fit TRBD2. J was trimmed by 9 bases and V by 3 bases; bases with no gene match: 12. The CDR3 covers 15 residues. Looked up from germline, CDR1 is MDHEN and CDR2 is SYDVKM.